A single sample gave rise to the 19 T cell receptor beta chains below, sequenced in a study of T cells in Graves' hyperthyroidism and ophthalmopathy. Amplification yielded TCR beta CDR3 regions, with RNA transcripts as the source. First-round RT-PCR with HTBI primers amplified the TCR CDR3 region. TCRdb ran MiXCR on the multiplex PCR reads and lists one entry per CDR3 protein. The sample has around 440,000 distinct CDR3 sequences; roughly 14% are singletons. Sequencing used blood. Receptor source: a woman aged 18 to 35 with Graves' hyperthyroidism.

This clonotype was picked up many times. V and J are TRBV18 and TRBJ2-7; D not resolved. V lost 0 bases and J 3 bases, leaving 9 bases between the germline ends. CDR1 is KGHSH and CDR2 is LQKENI in the germline V gene. This CDR3 has 14 residues. CDR3 DNA: TGTGCCAGCTCACCACCGGAACCAAACTACGAGCAGTACTTC. This sequence encodes CASSPPEPNYEQYF.

This clonotype has just one count. The rearrangement links TRBV6-2 or TRBV6-3 to TRBJ1-5; 7 nucleotides line up with TRBD1. Germline assignment: CDR1 MNHEY and CDR2 SVGEGT. V shed 5 bases and J 6 bases; nucleotides not matched to a gene: 10. The CDR3 is made up of 15 amino acids. This CDR3 is CASSNPQTGSQPQHF. CDR3 sequence (DNA): TGTGCCAGCAGTAACCCTCAGACAGGGAGTCAGCCCCAGCATTTT.

This clonotype was recorded at least ten times. The rearrangement links TRBV28 to TRBJ2-7; 7 bases align to TRBD1. The CDR3 length is 14 residues. Germline trimming cut 6 bases from V and 2 bases from J; bases unmatched to any gene: 7. In germline, CDR1 is MDHEN, CDR2 SYDVKM. CDR3 DNA: TGTGCCAGCAGACAGGGGCTAGGCGCCTACGAGCAGTACTTC. Translated, it gives CASRQGLGAYEQYF.

V is TRBV6-1 and J is TRBJ1-5, with 9 bases that match TRBD1. The germline V gene has CDR1 MNHNS and CDR2 SASEGT. The CDR3 loop spans 15 amino acids. Losses at the gene ends were 8 bases for V and 3 bases for J; bases not matched to a gene: 8. The CDR3 reads CASGITGGPNQPQHF. The CDR3 bases are TGTGCCAGCGGAATAACAGGGGGCCCCAATCAGCCCCAGCATTTT.

This clonotype was seen a few times. The chain combines TRBV28 with TRBJ2-7, with a possible D match to TRBD1 (5 bases). The V gene's germline CDR1 is MDHEN and CDR2 SYDVKM. Trimming removed 6 bases at V and 0 bases at J, with 9 bases between. The CDR3 contains 13 residues. The CDR3 loop reads CASRSGHSYEQYF. In nucleotides, the CDR3 is TGTGCCAGCAGATCAGGGCACTCCTACGAGCAGTACTTC.

This clonotype was observed at least ten times. The chain links TRBV2 to TRBJ2-3, with 13 bases that match TRBD2. With V trimmed by 5 bases and J by 0 bases, 5 bases remained unmatched. The CDR3 runs 17 residues. Germline V gene lookup returns CDR1 SNHLY and CDR2 FYNNEI. The DNA of the CDR3 is TGTGCCAGCAGTACGGGACTAGCGGGGACTAGCACAGATACGCAGTATTTT. Amino acids: CASSTGLAGTSTDTQYF.

Remarks on this clonotype: Being one base from a much bigger clone, this may be a read error. J is TRBJ2-1 and V is TRBV12-3 or TRBV12-4; 16 nucleotides line up with TRBD2. V gave up 4 bases and J gave up 12 bases; unmatched junction bases: 6. This CDR3 spans 15 amino acids. CDR3 nucleotides: TGTGCCAGCAGTTACGGGACTAGCGGGAGGGCCTCGCAGTTCTTC. This gives the protein CASSYGTSGRASQFF.

In this sample, this clonotype turned up many times. The V call is TRBV7-3, the J call TRBJ2-3, with 11 positions matching TRBD2. Trimming took 7 bases from V and 6 from J; bases not matched to a gene: 12. The CDR3 loop spans 16 amino acids. CDR1 is SGHTA, CDR2 FQGTGA, per germline. The CDR3 sequence is CASTSYSSGGRDTQYF. The CDR3 nucleotides read TGTGCCAGCACCTCATACTCTAGCGGGGGGCGCGATACGCAGTATTTT.

This clonotype showed up many times. The chain employs TRBV10-3 and TRBJ2-7; TRBD2 matches 10 bases. The V and J ends lost 4 bases and 4 bases, in that order; junction bases with no gene match: 7. The CDR3 consists of 15 residues. CDR1 and CDR2 (germline): ENHRY, SYGVKD. CDR3 sequence: CAISAGTSGMYEQYF. For the CDR3, the DNA is TGTGCCATCAGTGCTGGTACTAGCGGGATGTACGAGCAGTACTTC.

The rearrangement joins TRBV12-5 to TRBJ1-5; perhaps TRBD1 as D (6 bases). This CDR3 has 17 amino acids. The V and J ends lost 2 bases and 0 bases respectively, with 14 bases between them. The germline CDR1 and CDR2 sequences are LGHNT and FRNRAP. CDR3 nucleotides: TGTGCTAGTGGTTTGATATGGGACACCCTTAGCAATCAGCCCCAGCATTTT. This gives the protein CASGLIWDTLSNQPQHF.

V usage is TRBV5-1 and J usage is TRBJ2-2, with TRBD1 matching 7 bases. The CDR3 spans 15 residues. After removal of 4 bases from V and 6 bases from J, the junction contained 9 bases not matched to a gene. CDR1 and CDR2 from the germline V gene are SGHRS and YFSETQ. CDR3 amino acids: CASSKMLGGSGELFF. The CDR3 DNA follows: TGCGCCAGCAGCAAAATGCTAGGGGGCTCCGGGGAGCTGTTTTTT.

This clonotype occurred many times. The chain uses TRBV11-3 and TRBJ2-1; maybe TRBD2 (5 bases). The ends were cut back, 4 bases at V and 7 bases at J, with 23 bases in the middle. There are 17 residues in the CDR3. Looked up from germline, CDR1 is SGHNT and CDR2 is YENEEA. The DNA for the CDR3 is TGTGCCAGCAGCTCCGGGAAGACCCACGGGGATTGGAATGAGCAGTTCTTC. Protein: CASSSGKTHGDWNEQFF.

To note about this clonotype: Given a much more abundant clone one base away, this may be a read error. The rearrangement joins TRBV6-1 to TRBJ2-1; D is possibly TRBD2 (5 bases). The CDR3 loop spans 12 amino acids. V gave up 1 base and J gave up 10 bases, with 8 bases separating them. Germline CDR1 and CDR2: MNHNS and SASEGT. The CDR3 DNA is TGTGCCAGCAGTGAAGTCGGAGGCGAGCAGTTCTTC. Protein: CASSEVGGEQFF.

This clonotype has at least ten counts. This rearrangement joins TRBV4-1 to TRBJ2-7; tentative D call: TRBD2 (6 bases). V lost 1 base, J lost 0 bases, and 16 bases lay in between. Germline V lookup: CDR1 MGHRA, CDR2 YSYEKL. The CDR3 sequence is 17 residues long. This CDR3 is CASSQGALAASSYEQYF. In nucleotides, the CDR3 is TGCGCCAGCAGCCAAGGGGCCTTAGCGGCTAGCTCCTACGAGCAGTACTTC.

The chain combines TRBV2 with TRBJ2-5, with TRBD2 matching over 8 bases. V was pared by 4 bases and J by 7 bases, with 14 bases of the junction left unmatched. This CDR3 has 16 amino acids. Germline lookup yields CDR1 SNHLY and CDR2 FYNNEI. The CDR3 region is CASSGRTAGAGGTQYF. CDR3 nucleotide sequence: TGTGCCAGCAGTGGACGTACCGCGGGGGCGGGGGGGACCCAGTACTTC. Full variable domain (missing parts from reference TRBV2 and TRBJ2-5): EPEVTQTPSHQVTQMGQEVILRCVPISNHLYFYWYRQILGQKVEFLVSFYNNEISEKSEIFDDQFSVERPDGSNFTLKIRSTKLEDSAMYFCASSGRTAGAGGTQYFGPGTRLLVL.

This clonotype has just a few counts. CDR3 sequence: CASSYPTPPGLEYEQYF. In DNA form, the CDR3 reads TGTGCCAGCAGTTACCCAACCCCCCCGGGACTAGAATACGAGCAGTACTTC. The gene calls are TRBV6-5 and TRBJ2-7; 8 positions match TRBD2. The V and J ends lost 2 bases and 4 bases, in that order; junction bases with no gene match: 13. This CDR3 spans 17 amino acids. CDR1 is MNHEY, CDR2 SVGAGI, per germline.

Regarding this clonotype: This may stem from a read error, because a much larger clone lies one nucleotide away. V usage is TRBV6-1 and J usage is TRBJ1-6; tentative D call: TRBD1 (5 bases). The V and J ends lost 4 bases and 10 bases respectively, with 17 bases between them. Per the germline V gene, CDR1 is MNHNS and CDR2 is SASEGT. The length of the CDR3 is 15 residues. The CDR3 bases are TGTGCCAGCAGTGCCCCCGGGTCAGGGATCTCACCCCTCCACTTT. Protein sequence: CASSAPGSGISPLHF.

The table lists this clonotype with a few counts. The CDR3 DNA reads as TGTGCCAGCAGCCCACCGGGGGACGGGCAGTATTTT. Amino acid sequence: CASSPPGDGQYF. The chain is built from TRBV9 and TRBJ2-3; TRBD2 might be the D (6 bases). Trimming shortened V by 4 bases and J by 11 bases, and 14 bases separated the two germline ends. This CDR3 region has 12 residues. From germline, CDR1 is SGDLS and CDR2 YYNGEE.

This clonotype was found many times. This chain connects TRBV11-1 to TRBJ2-7; D is ambiguous. The CDR3 extends over 14 amino acids. The germline gives CDR1 SGHAT, CDR2 FQDESV (reference sequence). The ends were cut back, 1 base at V and 3 bases at J, with 10 bases in the middle. This chain's CDR3 is CASSLGSELYEQYF. CDR3 bases: TGTGCCAGCAGCTTAGGCTCGGAGCTCTACGAGCAGTACTTC. The full variable domain, rest sourced from reference TRBV11-1 and TRBJ2-7, is EAEVAQSPRYKITEKSQAVAFWCDPISGHATLYWYRQILGQGPELLVQFQDESVVDDSQLPKDRFSAERLKGVDSTLKIQPAELGDSAMYLCASSLGSELYEQYFGPGTRLTVT.